This T cell receptor beta chain appears in the sequencing data of a study of CD8+CD57+ T cells in acquired aplastic anemia. The germline gives CDR1 LNHNV, CDR2 YYDKDF (reference sequence). Losses at the gene ends were 2 bases for V and 8 bases for J; bases not matched to a gene: 17. This CDR3 spans 19 amino acids. The authors sequenced patients whose flow cytometry had shown CD8+CD57+ cell expansion. According to the study, genomic DNA was the template for TCR beta VDJ and CDR3 profiling. One entry per CDR3 protein, called by TCRdb with MiXCR from the reads. Among 450,000 to 550,000 distinct CDR3 sequences listed, 25% to 40% were seen once. Whole-study results and caveats: Between patients and controls, over 25 CD8+ CDR3 sequences were found in common.

Regarding this clonotype: What it binds is unknown.

This TCR came from a human donor with aplastic anemia. The rearrangement joins TRBV15 to TRBJ2-1; 11 nucleotides agree with TRBD2. The source material was sorted CD4+, CD8+, or CD8+CD57+ T cells (not recorded which) from PBMCs. The CDR3 spells CATSRPTGTSGVAGYEQFF. The CDR3 DNA sequence: TGTGCCACCAGCAGACCAACCGGGACTAGCGGAGTCGCCGGCTATGAGCAGTTCTTC.